This T cell receptor (beta chain) was profiled in a study of blood T cell repertoires in COVID-19. This table comes from immunoSEQ multiplex PCR, and its TCRdb copy is limited to in-frame clones, with some not included. This sample has 250,000 to 350,000 clones; around 88% occur once, and the top ten carry approximately 7%. The material sequenced was peripheral blood. This clonotype was obtained from a woman between 25 and 40 years old who had recovered from COVID-19.

The CDR3 DNA sequence: TGTGCCAGCAGCGGAGGAGGCCAGAGGGCCTATGGCTACACCTTC. Translating it yields CASSGGGQRAYGYTF. This chain uses TRBV7-2 with TRBJ1-2, with D uncertain. The CDR3 consists of 15 residues. V shed 5 bases and J shed 4 bases, with 17 bases lying between them. Germline loops: CDR1 SGHTA, CDR2 FQGNSA.